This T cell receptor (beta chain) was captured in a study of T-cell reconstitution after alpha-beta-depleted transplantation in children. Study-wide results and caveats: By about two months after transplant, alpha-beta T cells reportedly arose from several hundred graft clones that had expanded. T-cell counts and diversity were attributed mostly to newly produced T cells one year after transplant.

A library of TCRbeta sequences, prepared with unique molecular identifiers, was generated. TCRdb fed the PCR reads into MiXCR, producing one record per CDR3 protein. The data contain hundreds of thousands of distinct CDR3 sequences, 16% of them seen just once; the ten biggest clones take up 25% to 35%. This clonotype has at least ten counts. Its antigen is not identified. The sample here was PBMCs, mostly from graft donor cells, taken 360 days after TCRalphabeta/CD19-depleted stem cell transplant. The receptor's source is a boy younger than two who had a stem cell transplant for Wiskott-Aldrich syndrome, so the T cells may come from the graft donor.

The CDR3 bases are TGCGCCAGCAGCGACAGGGGCACCGGGGAGCTGTTTTTT. Its protein is CASSDRGTGELFF. The chain couples TRBV5-1 to TRBJ2-2; 8 positions match TRBD1. CDR1 is SGHRS, CDR2 YFSETQ, per germline. The CDR3 has 13 residues. The ends lost 4 bases at V and 4 bases at J; junction bases unmatched: 0.